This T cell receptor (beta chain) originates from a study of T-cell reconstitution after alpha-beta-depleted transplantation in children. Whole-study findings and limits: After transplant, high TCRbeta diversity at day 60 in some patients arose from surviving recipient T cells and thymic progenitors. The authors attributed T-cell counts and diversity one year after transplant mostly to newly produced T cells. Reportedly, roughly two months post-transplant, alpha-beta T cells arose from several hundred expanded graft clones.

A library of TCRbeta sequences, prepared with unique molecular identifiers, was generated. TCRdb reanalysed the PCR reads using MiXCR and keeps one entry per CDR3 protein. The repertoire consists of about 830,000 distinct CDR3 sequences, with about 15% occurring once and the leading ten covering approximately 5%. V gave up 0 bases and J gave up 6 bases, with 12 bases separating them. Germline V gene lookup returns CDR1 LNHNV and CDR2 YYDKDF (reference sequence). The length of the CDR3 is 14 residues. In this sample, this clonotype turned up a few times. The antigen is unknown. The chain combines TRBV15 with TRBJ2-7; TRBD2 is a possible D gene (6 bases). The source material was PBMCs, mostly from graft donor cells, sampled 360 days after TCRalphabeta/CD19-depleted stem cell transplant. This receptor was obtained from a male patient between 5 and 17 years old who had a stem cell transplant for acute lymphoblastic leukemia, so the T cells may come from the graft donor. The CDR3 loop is CATSRDGGGGEQYF. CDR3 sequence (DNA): TGTGCCACCAGCAGAGATGGGGGAGGAGGCGAGCAGTACTTC.